In this sample, the clone carrying this T cell receptor beta chain turned up once. This sample is part of a study of shared clonotypes between healthy human individuals. Study as a whole: Researchers assigned three CD4 naive, three CD4 memory, two CD8 naive and one CD8 memory plate to each donor.

The CDR3 is made up of 11 amino acids. The germline V gene encodes CDR1 SGHTA and CDR2 FQGNSA. The V and J ends lost 7 bases and 4 bases respectively, with 8 bases between them. Sequencing was performed with immunoSEQ multiplex PCR; in TCRdb, only in-frame clones are kept and a portion is missing. This table holds 740,000 or so clones, about 80% found once. Material: memory CD4+ T cells sorted from blood. Subset given: CD45RA-negative fraction. The V call is TRBV7-2, the J call TRBJ2-7; D gene unclear. The TCR comes from a woman younger than 45 in good health. The CDR3 bases are TGTGCCAGCACCTCTCTTTACGAGCAGTACTTC. Translating gives CASTSLYEQYF. Full variable domain (rest looked up from reference TRBV7-2 and TRBJ2-7): GAGVSQSPSNKVTEKGKDVELRCDPISGHTALYWYRQSLGQGLEFLIYFQGNSAPDKSGLPSDRFSAERTGGSVSTLTIQRTQQEDSAVYLCASTSLYEQYFGPGTRLTVT.